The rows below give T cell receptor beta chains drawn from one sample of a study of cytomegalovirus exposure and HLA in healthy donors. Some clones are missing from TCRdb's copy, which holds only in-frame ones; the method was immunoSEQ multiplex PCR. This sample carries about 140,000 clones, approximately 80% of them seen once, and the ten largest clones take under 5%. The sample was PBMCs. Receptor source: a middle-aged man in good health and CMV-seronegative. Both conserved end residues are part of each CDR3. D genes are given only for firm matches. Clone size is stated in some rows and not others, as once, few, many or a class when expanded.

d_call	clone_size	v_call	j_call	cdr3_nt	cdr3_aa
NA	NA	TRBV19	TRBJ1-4	TGTGCCAGTAGTATCCCGGTATTGGGCGAAAAACTGTTTTTT	CASSIPVLGEKLFF
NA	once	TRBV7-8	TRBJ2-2	TGTGCCAGCAGCTTAGTAACACGGGCCGGGGAGCTGTTTTTT	CASSLVTRAGELFF
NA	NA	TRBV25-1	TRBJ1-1	TGTGCCAGCAGTGAAAGTCTCGGTGAAGCTTTCTTT	CASSESLGEAFF
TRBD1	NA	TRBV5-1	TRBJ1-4	TGCGCCAGCAGCTATTCGACAGGGTTAACTAATGAAAAACTGTTTTTT	CASSYSTGLTNEKLFF
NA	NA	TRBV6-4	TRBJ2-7	TGTGCCAGCAGTTTATTATGCGACAGTTACGAGCAGTACTTC	CASSLLCDSYEQYF
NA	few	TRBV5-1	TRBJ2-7	TGCGCCAGCAGCTTCACAGGGAGCTCCTACGAGCAGTACTTC	CASSFTGSSYEQYF
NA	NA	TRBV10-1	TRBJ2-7	TGCGCCAGCAGTGAAACCGGGAGATACGAGCAGTACTTC	CASSETGRYEQYF
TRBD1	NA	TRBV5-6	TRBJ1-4	TGTGCCAGCAGCGACCGACAGGGGAATGAAAAACTGTTTTTT	CASSDRQGNEKLFF
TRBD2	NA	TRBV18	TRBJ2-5	TGTGCCAGCTCACCCAGCAGCGGGGGGGCGAGTGGAGAGACCCAGTACTTC	CASSPSSGGASGETQYF
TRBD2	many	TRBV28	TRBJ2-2	TGTGCCAGCAGTTTATGGAGACTAGCGGGGGGCCCCGGGGAGCTGTTTTTT	CASSLWRLAGGPGELFF
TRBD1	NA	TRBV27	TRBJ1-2	TGTGCCAGCAGTTTAGTGGAGCCTCAGGGGGCGCGAGTTGGCTACACCTTC	CASSLVEPQGARVGYTF
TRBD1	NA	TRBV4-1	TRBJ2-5	TGCGCCAGCAGCCAGTCACAGGGGATACAAGAGACCCAGTACTTC	CASSQSQGIQETQYF
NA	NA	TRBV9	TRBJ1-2	TGTGCCAGCAGCGCCCCGGAGCGGGATGGCTACACCTTC	CASSAPERDGYTF
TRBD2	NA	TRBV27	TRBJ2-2	TGTGCCAGCAGTTCCAGCGGGGGGGCTAACGGGGAGCTGTTTTTT	CASSSSGGANGELFF
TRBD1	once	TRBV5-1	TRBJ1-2	TGCGCCAGCAGCTTATCCCCTCGACAGGGGGCGGAAGGCTACACCTTC	CASSLSPRQGAEGYTF
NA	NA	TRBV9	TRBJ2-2	TGTGCCAGCAGCGGCCTAGGGGCGGCTGGGGAGCTGTTTTTT	CASSGLGAAGELFF
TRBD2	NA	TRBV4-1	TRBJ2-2	TGCGCCAGCAGCCAAGATATCGTGGCGGGGGTAAGCACCGGGGAGCTGTTTTTT	CASSQDIVAGVSTGELFF
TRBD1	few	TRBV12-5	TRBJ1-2	TGTGCTAGTGGTAGGGACAGTACAATTTATGGCTACACCTTC	CASGRDSTIYGYTF
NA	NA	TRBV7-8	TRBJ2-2	TGTGCCAGCAGCTTAAGGTCAGGGACGAACACCGGGGAGCTGTTTTTT	CASSLRSGTNTGELFF
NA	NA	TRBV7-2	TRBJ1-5	TGTGCCAGCAGCTTAGGGGGGGGTGACAATCAGCCCCAGCATTTT	CASSLGGGDNQPQHF
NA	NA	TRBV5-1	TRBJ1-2	TGCGCCAGCAGCTTACAGGCTTATGGCTACACCTTC	CASSLQAYGYTF
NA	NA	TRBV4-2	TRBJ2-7	TGTGCCAGCAGCCAAGACGTCCGGGTTGACTACGAGCAGTACTTC	CASSQDVRVDYEQYF
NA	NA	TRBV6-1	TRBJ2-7	TGTGCCAGCAGTGAAGGGTCAGGCTTATCCTACGAGCAGTACTTC	CASSEGSGLSYEQYF
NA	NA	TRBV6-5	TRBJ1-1	TGTGCCAGCAGAGGACAGAGCCGGGGTGAAGCTTTCTTT	CASRGQSRGEAFF
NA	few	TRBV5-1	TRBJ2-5	TGCGCCAGCAGCTTCGATCAGGGAATGATCTACTTC	CASSFDQGMIYF
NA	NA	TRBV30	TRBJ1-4	TGTGCCTGGTCCCGGGACTTCAAGCCTCTTTTT	CAWSRDFKPLF
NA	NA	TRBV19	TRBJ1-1	TGTGCCAGTAGTATGGGCGTAAATGAAGCTTTCTTT	CASSMGVNEAFF
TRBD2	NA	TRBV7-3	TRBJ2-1	TGTGCCAGCAGCCCCGGGACTAGCGGGGGTTCCCATGAGCAGTTCTTC	CASSPGTSGGSHEQFF
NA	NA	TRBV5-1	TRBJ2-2	TGCGCCAGCAGCTTGGCCGGTTCCGCCGGCGGGGAGCTGTTTTTT	CASSLAGSAGGELFF
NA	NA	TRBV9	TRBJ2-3	TGTGCCAGCAGCCAAAGCACAGATACGCAGTATTTT	CASSQSTDTQYF
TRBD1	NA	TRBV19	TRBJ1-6	TGTGCCAGTAGTATTTTGGGGACAGGGGTAAATTCACCCCTCCACTTT	CASSILGTGVNSPLHF
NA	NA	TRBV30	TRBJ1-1	TGTGCCTGGAGTTTACCTTTGATTGGACAGACGATCTTT	CAWSLPLIGQTIF
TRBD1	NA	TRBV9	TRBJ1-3	TGTGCCAGCAGCCCGGGACAGGGAGGAAACACCATATATTTT	CASSPGQGGNTIYF
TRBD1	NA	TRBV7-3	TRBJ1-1	TGTGCCAGCAGCTCCGAGGGGGCCGGGACTGAAGCTTTCTTT	CASSSEGAGTEAFF
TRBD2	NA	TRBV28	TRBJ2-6	TGTGCCAGCAGTTCCGGTCGACTAGCCGCTGGGGCCAACGTCCTGACTTTC	CASSSGRLAAGANVLTF
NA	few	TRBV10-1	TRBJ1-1	TGCGCCAGCAAAGAGGGCGTTCGGTTCTACACTGAAGCTTTCTTT	CASKEGVRFYTEAFF
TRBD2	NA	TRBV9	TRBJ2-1	TGTGCCAGCAGCGTCCGGGGGGGCCCTGGGAATGAGCAGTTCTTC	CASSVRGGPGNEQFF
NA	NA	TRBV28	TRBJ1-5	TGTGCCAGCAGTTTATGGGGGGGGATAGGCAATCAGCCCCAGCATTTT	CASSLWGGIGNQPQHF
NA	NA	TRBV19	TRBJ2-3	TGTGCCAGTAGTATCGGAGGGGAGCATACGCAGTATTTT	CASSIGGEHTQYF